The 14 T cell receptor beta chains below all came from one sample that was sequenced in a study of a mutant IDH1 vaccine in newly diagnosed glioma. For these TCRs, the target antigens are not known. As to time point: week 11, during vaccination. Each dose delivered 300 ug of mutant IDH1 20-mer peptide subcutaneously with imiquimod. The assay was immunoSEQ multiplex PCR, and TCRdb's table has in-frame clones only and misses some. The sample records tens of thousands of clones, around 77% being singletons. Sample: PBMCs, taken from a glioma patient whose treatment included an IDH1 peptide vaccine. These receptors all stem from a woman between 18 and 29 years old with glioma.

The rearrangement joins TRBV29-1 to TRBJ1-2, with D maybe TRBD1 (6 bases). Germline V CDR1 and CDR2: SQVTM, ANQGSEA. There are 13 residues in the CDR3. V lost 1 base, J lost 4 bases, and 10 bases lay in between. CDR3 sequence reads: CSVEAGAGYGYTF. The CDR3 DNA reads TGCAGCGTTGAAGCAGGGGCTGGCTATGGCTACACCTTC.

This clone came up once. The rearrangement links TRBV6-5 to TRBJ2-5; TRBD2 agrees at 8 bases. Germline CDR1 reads MNHEY; CDR2 reads SVGAGI. V lost 6 bases to trimming and J lost 1 base; unmatched junction nucleotides: 4. This CDR3 comprises 14 residues. CDR3 loop: CASRQGTSQETQYF. In nucleotides, the CDR3 is TGTGCCAGCAGACAAGGGACTAGCCAAGAGACCCAGTACTTC.

As DNA, the CDR3 is TGTGCCAGCAGCTTAATAGTGGGGGGCCACTACGAGCAGTACTTC. This translates into CASSLIVGGHYEQYF. The chain combines TRBV7-2 with TRBJ2-7, with D perhaps TRBD1 or TRBD2 (6 bases each). The V gene lost 2 bases and the J gene lost 3 bases, with 14 bases spanning the gap. Germline CDR1 and CDR2: SGHTA and FQGNSA. The CDR3 has 15 amino acids.

This clone was seen once. The J gene is TRBJ1-2, the V gene TRBV18, with 7 bases fitting TRBD1. V was clipped by 4 bases and J by 7 bases; unmatched bases: 3. The germline gives CDR1 KGHSH, CDR2 LQKENI. CDR3 length equals 12 residues. The CDR3 DNA sequence: TGTGCCAGCTCACGCGACAGGGCTGGCTACACCTTC. It encodes CASSRDRAGYTF.

V and J are TRBV7-2 and TRBJ1-3; unclear D gene. With 5 bases removed from V and 0 bases from J, the gap between germline ends came to 8 bases. Germline CDR1 and CDR2: SGHTA and FQGNSA. CDR3 length: 14 amino acids. The chain's CDR3 is CASSSQPSGNTIYF. The CDR3 region has the DNA TGTGCCAGCAGCAGTCAGCCCTCTGGAAACACCATATATTTT.

The chain couples TRBV9 to TRBJ2-2; D ambiguous. The CDR3 extends over 14 amino acids. Germline CDR1 reads SGDLS; CDR2 reads YYNGEE. V gave up 0 bases and J gave up 6 bases, with 9 bases separating them. Here the CDR3 DNA reads TGTGCCAGCAGCGTAGAGCAGATCCCCGGGGAGCTGTTTTTT. This codes for CASSVEQIPGELFF.

This clone came up a few times. This chain uses TRBV19 with TRBJ1-5; 7 nucleotides line up with TRBD1. V was clipped by 4 bases and J by 7 bases; unmatched bases: 1. Looked up from germline, CDR1 is LNHDA and CDR2 is SQIVND (reference sequence). The CDR3 loop spans 12 amino acids. The CDR3 nucleotides are TGTGCCAGTAGTAAACAGGGGCAGCCCCAGCATTTT. This gives the protein CASSKQGQPQHF.

This chain connects TRBV29-1 to TRBJ2-7, with TRBD2 identical over 10 bases. Per the germline V gene, CDR1 is SQVTM and CDR2 is ANQGSEA. Trimming removed 6 bases from V and 0 bases from J; junction bases left unmatched: 2. This CDR3 contains 13 residues. CDR3 nucleotide sequence: TGCAGCGTGGGGACTAGCGACTCCTACGAGCAGTACTTC. This codes for CSVGTSDSYEQYF.

Only one count was recorded for this clone. This rearrangement joins TRBV7-9 to TRBJ1-1; D remains unclear. The CDR3 totals 14 residues. V was cut by 0 bases and J by 1 base, with 6 bases left in between. Per germline, CDR1 SEHNR and CDR2 FQNEAQ (reference sequence). In DNA, the CDR3 is TGTGCCAGCAGCTTAGCCGCGGCGAACACTGAAGCTTTCTTT. Translated: CASSLAAANTEAFF.

V gene TRBV6-1 combines with J gene TRBJ1-2; D call uncertain. Germline CDR1 reads MNHNS; CDR2 reads SASEGT. The CDR3 runs to 13 residues. With 2 bases removed from V and 4 bases from J, the gap between germline ends came to 8 bases. The CDR3 nucleotides read TGTGCCAGCAGTGAACCCGCTTTCTATGGCTACACCTTC. Translated, it gives CASSEPAFYGYTF.

V is TRBV14 and J is TRBJ2-7; D is unclear. Trimming pared 4 bases from V and 3 bases from J, leaving 19 bases between. The germline gives CDR1 SGHDN, CDR2 FVKESK. The CDR3 covers 16 residues. CDR3 loop: CASSPWAGSTDYEQYF. DNA of the CDR3: TGTGCCAGCAGCCCCTGGGCCGGGTCGACGGACTACGAGCAGTACTTC. Drawing the rest from reference TRBV14 and TRBJ2-7, the complete variable domain is EAGVTQFPSHSVIEKGQTVTLRCDPISGHDNLYWYRRVMGKEIKFLLHFVKESKQDESGMPNNRFLAERTGGTYSTLKVQPAELEDSGVYFCASSPWAGSTDYEQYFGPGTRLTVT.

The sample holds a few counts of this clone. This chain joins TRBV4-3 and TRBJ1-5, with a possible D match to TRBD1 (5 bases). The CDR3 covers 14 residues. CDR1 LGHNA and CDR2 YSLEER come from the germline V gene. Trimming shortened V by 1 base and J by 6 bases, and 10 bases separated the two germline ends. The CDR3 protein is CASSQGWGVQPQHF. The CDR3 region has the DNA TGCGCCAGCAGCCAAGGATGGGGGGTTCAGCCCCAGCATTTT.

The V call is TRBV6-5, the J call TRBJ1-3; TRBD1 aligns across 7 bases. Germline trimming cut 4 bases from V and 0 bases from J; bases unmatched to any gene: 6. The CDR3 runs to 16 residues. Germline assignment: CDR1 MNHEY and CDR2 SVGAGI. This CDR3 is CASSSGTVLSGNTIYF. The CDR3 DNA reads TGTGCCAGCAGTTCCGGGACAGTTCTCTCTGGAAACACCATATATTTT.

The rearrangement joins TRBV2 to TRBJ2-7, with 9 bases fitting TRBD1. The CDR3 is 14 amino acids. V lost 6 bases to trimming and J lost 3 bases; unmatched junction nucleotides: 6. Looked up from germline, CDR1 is SNHLY and CDR2 is FYNNEI. CDR3 residues: CASRGGQGVYEQYF. DNA of the CDR3: TGTGCCAGCAGAGGGGGACAGGGAGTCTACGAGCAGTACTTC. The variable domain in full, with the rest retrieved from reference TRBV2 and TRBJ2-7, is EPEVTQTPSHQVTQMGQEVILRCVPISNHLYFYWYRQILGQKVEFLVSFYNNEISEKSEIFDDQFSVERPDGSNFTLKIRSTKLEDSAMYFCASRGGQGVYEQYFGPGTRLTVT.